These T cell receptor beta chains were read from a single sample in a study of chemoradiotherapy in HPV16-positive cancers. The table came from immunoSEQ multiplex PCR; TCRdb's copy has only in-frame clones and leaves some out. This sample has about 7,600 clones, with about four fifths found just once. Sequenced here: blood, sampled from a patient who underwent chemoradiotherapy. The receptors shown here come from a human donor with HPV-associated anogenital cancer. Each CDR3 is given with its conserved first and last residue. A D gene is named only where the DNA matches it firmly. Part of the rows lack a size; the others show once, few, many or a class for expanded clones.

size | J | V | D | CDR3 | DNA
NA | TRBJ2-7 | TRBV2 | NA | CASSEGWGGGYEQYF | TGTGCCAGCAGTGAAGGTTGGGGCGGAGGGTACGAGCAGTACTTC
NA | TRBJ2-7 | TRBV27 | TRBD1 | CASSLHNTGVEQYF | TGTGCCAGCAGTTTACACAATACAGGGGTCGAGCAGTACTTC
once | TRBJ1-2 | TRBV6-1 | NA | CASSEAPGRERRVTF | TGTGCCAGCAGTGAGGCCCCGGGCCGCGAGCGGCGGGTCACCTTC
NA | TRBJ1-1 | TRBV7-8 | NA | CASSLISRNTEAFF | TGTGCCAGCAGCTTGATTAGTCGGAACACTGAAGCTTTCTTT
NA | TRBJ2-1 | TRBV23-1 | NA | CASSQWGRMGNNEQFF | TGCGCCAGCAGTCAATGGGGCAGGATGGGAAACAATGAGCAGTTCTTC
NA | TRBJ2-7 | TRBV7-8 | NA | CASSLIPGQGYEQYF | TGTGCCAGCAGCTTAATCCCGGGACAAGGCTACGAGCAGTACTTC
NA | TRBJ1-5 | TRBV19 | NA | CASSIGYQPQHF | TGTGCCAGTAGTATAGGTTACCAGCCCCAGCATTTT
NA | TRBJ1-2 | TRBV2 | TRBD1 | CAGRQGVNYGYTF | TGTGCCGGAAGACAGGGGGTAAACTATGGCTACACCTTC
NA | TRBJ1-4 | TRBV5-1 | NA | CASSPGLGFSNEKLFF | TGCGCCAGCAGCCCCGGACTGGGGTTTTCTAATGAAAAACTGTTTTTT
NA | TRBJ1-4 | TRBV6-5 | NA | CASSYGTLNEKLFF | TGTGCCAGCAGTTACGGGACCCTGAATGAAAAACTGTTTTTT
NA | TRBJ1-6 | TRBV7-2 | NA | CASSLELGAPLHF | TGTGCCAGCAGCTTAGAGCTCGGGGCACCCCTCCACTTT
NA | TRBJ1-1 | TRBV14 | NA | CASSQDGWTEAFF | TGTGCCAGCAGCCAAGATGGATGGACTGAAGCTTTCTTT
NA | TRBJ1-3 | TRBV6-5 | TRBD1 | CASSGQGGNTIYF | TGTGCCAGCAGTGGACAGGGGGGAAACACCATATATTTT
medium-sized | TRBJ2-7 | TRBV4-3 | NA | CASSQGLSGGYQYEQYF | TGCGCCAGCAGCCAAGGTCTTTCGGGGGGCTACCAATACGAGCAGTACTTC
NA | TRBJ1-1 | TRBV14 | NA | CASSQEFPGVGTEAFF | TGTGCCAGCAGCCAAGAGTTTCCAGGGGTTGGCACTGAAGCTTTCTTT
NA | TRBJ2-7 | TRBV9 | NA | CASSVDPGTPYEQYF | TGTGCCAGCAGCGTAGACCCCGGGACTCCCTACGAGCAGTACTTC
NA | TRBJ1-3 | TRBV18 | NA | CASSPQGSGNTIYF | TGTGCCAGCTCACCGCAGGGCTCTGGAAACACCATATATTTT
NA | TRBJ2-7 | TRBV21-1 | NA | CASSKELRLYEQYF | TGTGCCAGCAGTAAAGAGTTGCGACTCTACGAGCAGTACTTC
NA | TRBJ2-1 | TRBV21-1 | NA | CASSKALDNHTGKQFF | TGTGCCAGCAGCAAAGCGTTGGACAACCATACAGGGAAGCAGTTCTTC
NA | TRBJ1-2 | TRBV5-4 | NA | CASSLKRAVLANYGYTF | TGTGCCAGCAGCTTGAAGAGGGCGGTGTTGGCTAACTATGGCTACACCTTC
NA | TRBJ2-7 | TRBV7-2 | NA | CASSSRGPYEQYF | TGTGCCAGCAGCTCCCGGGGCCCCTACGAGCAGTACTTC
few | TRBJ2-5 | TRBV29-1 | NA | CSARAVGETQYF | TGCAGCGCCCGGGCCGTCGGGGAGACCCAGTACTTC
NA | TRBJ2-7 | TRBV12-5 | TRBD2 | CASGPSGGFTYEQYF | TGTGCTAGTGGTCCTAGCGGGGGGTTTACCTACGAGCAGTACTTC
few | TRBJ1-5 | TRBV7-2 | TRBD1 | CASSLRTGNRQPQHF | TGTGCCAGCAGCTTACGGACAGGGAACCGTCAGCCCCAGCATTTT
NA | TRBJ2-1 | TRBV5-8 | NA | CASPSGGFIGSYNEQFF | TGTGCCAGTCCAAGCGGCGGTTTTATCGGCTCCTACAATGAGCAGTTCTTC
NA | TRBJ2-7 | TRBV5-6 | TRBD1 | CASSLVRTGAYEQYF | TGTGCCAGCAGCTTGGTGCGGACAGGGGCCTACGAGCAGTACTTC
NA | TRBJ2-1 | TRBV19 | NA | CASSMRVLAPPHNEQFF | TGTGCCAGTAGTATGAGGGTTCTCGCCCCCCCTCACAATGAGCAGTTCTTC